A single sample is the source of the 28 T cell receptor beta chains below, sequenced in a study of blood T cell repertoires in COVID-19. The protocol was immunoSEQ multiplex PCR, while the TCRdb copy is restricted to in-frame clones and leaves out a portion. The sample lists roughly 200,000 clones; around 84% were seen once. Specimen: peripheral blood. The source of these receptors is a human donor in a cohort sampled during active COVID-19.

This rearrangement joins TRBV5-1 to TRBJ2-1; TRBD2 agrees at 8 bases. The CDR3 covers 14 residues. V lost 8 bases, J lost 6 bases, and 10 bases stayed unmatched. Germline V CDR1 and CDR2: SGHRS, YFSETQ. This CDR3 reads CASKGTSGSNEQFF. CDR3 DNA sequence: TGCGCCAGTAAGGGTACTAGCGGTTCCAATGAGCAGTTCTTC. The whole variable domain, remainder taken from reference TRBV5-1 and TRBJ2-1, is KAGVTQTPRYLIKTRGQQVTLSCSPISGHRSVSWYQQTPGQGLQFLFEYFSETQRNKGNFPGRFSGRQFSNSRSEMNVSTLELGDSALYLCASKGTSGSNEQFFGPGTRLTVL.

This rearrangement joins TRBV7-2 to TRBJ2-1, with a weak D call TRBD2 (5 bases). Per germline, CDR1 SGHTA and CDR2 FQGNSA. The germline V and J ends were trimmed by 11 bases and 11 bases, with 19 bases remaining between them. The CDR3 is 12 residues long. In DNA, the CDR3 is TGTGCCGGAAGAAGCGGTGGCGCCAAGCAGTTCTTC. Its translation is CAGRSGGAKQFF.

In its sample, this clone was seen once. The J gene is TRBJ2-2, the V gene TRBV7-9, with D uncertain. CDR1 is SEHNR, CDR2 FQNEAQ, per germline (reference sequence). Trimming took off 4 bases at V and 1 base at J, with 7 bases between the two ends. CDR3 size: 14 residues. CDR3 nucleotide sequence: TGTGCCAGCAGCTCTCCTTTGAACACCGGGGAGCTGTTTTTT. Protein product: CASSSPLNTGELFF.

This clone was counted once. The chain links TRBV3-1 (or the pseudogene TRBV3-2) to TRBJ2-7, with 8 bases lining up with TRBD2. This CDR3 is built from 14 residues. The V gene end was trimmed by 4 bases and the J gene end by 2 bases; junction bases not matched to a gene: 4. CDR1 LGHDT and CDR2 YNNKEL come from the germline V gene (reference sequence). Here the CDR3 reads CASSRGLGAYEQYF. The CDR3 DNA reads as TGTGCCAGCAGCCGGGGACTAGGGGCCTACGAGCAGTACTTC.

This clone has ten or more counts. The genes are TRBV7-9 and TRBJ1-3; possible D gene TRBD1, 5 bases. V lost 5 bases and J 8 bases, leaving 19 bases between the germline ends. The CDR3 runs 15 residues. Germline V gene lookup returns CDR1 SEHNR and CDR2 FQNEAQ (reference sequence). CDR3 sequence reads: CASSQAGLRTDTIYF. DNA of the CDR3: TGTGCCAGCAGCCAAGCGGGGCTTAGAACCGACACCATATATTTT.

The rearrangement joins TRBV15 to TRBJ1-3; 7 nucleotides line up with TRBD1. This CDR3 contains 18 residues. With V trimmed by 0 bases and J by 9 bases, 17 bases remained unmatched. CDR1 and CDR2 (germline): LNHNV, YYDKDF (reference sequence). In DNA form, the CDR3 reads TGTGCCACCAGCAGAGATCAAGGATCCGTTCTCCGGGACAGCACCATATATTTT. Translating it yields CATSRDQGSVLRDSTIYF. The full variable domain, with the rest looked up from reference TRBV15 and TRBJ1-3, is DAMVIQNPRYQVTQFGKPVTLSCSQTLNHNVMYWYQQKSSQAPKLLFHYYDKDFNNEADTPDNFQSRRPNTSFCFLDIRSPGLGDTAMYLCATSRDQGSVLRDSTIYFGEGSWLTVV.

The table lists this clone with a few counts. One end of the junction is discordant with germline, which a read error may explain. The rearrangement uses TRBV5-4 and TRBJ2-7; D may be TRBD2 (6 bases). This CDR3 spans 12 amino acids. From germline, CDR1 is SGHNT and CDR2 YYREEE (reference sequence). CDR3 DNA: TGTGCCAGCAGCTCTACTCGACGGGACTCCACTTTC. Translation gives CASSSTRRDSTF.

As regards this clone: Within the sample, other DNA sequences also encode this same CDR3. The V call is TRBV3-1 (or the pseudogene TRBV3-2), the J call TRBJ1-6; possibly TRBD1 for D (5 bases). The CDR3 covers 14 residues. The germline V gene encodes CDR1 LGHDT and CDR2 YNNKEL (reference sequence). With 1 base removed from V and 8 bases from J, the gap between germline ends came to 9 bases. CDR3: CASSQADRDSPLHF. Here the CDR3 DNA reads TGTGCCAGCAGCCAAGCCGACAGAGATTCACCCCTCCACTTT.

The chain recombines TRBV19 with TRBJ2-7; the match to TRBD1 covers 9 bases. This CDR3 contains 15 residues. The germline V gene has CDR1 LNHDA and CDR2 SQIVND (reference sequence). Losses at the gene ends were 5 bases for V and 3 bases for J; bases not matched to a gene: 8. DNA of the CDR3: TGTGCCAGTAGTCCCGGGACAGGGAGCCACTACGAGCAGTACGTC. Protein sequence: CASSPGTGSHYEQYV.

This chain links TRBV11-2 with TRBJ1-1, with unresolved D. The length of the CDR3 is 13 residues. V lost 3 bases to trimming and J lost 2 bases, with 7 bases between them. Germline V CDR1 and CDR2: SGHAT, FQNNGV. The CDR3 region has the DNA TGTGCCAGCAGCTTGTCAGTTAACACTGAAGCTTTCTTT. This gives the protein CASSLSVNTEAFF.

J is TRBJ2-5 and V is TRBV23-1; D call uncertain. TRBV23-1 is annotated as an ORF whose role is uncertain. The CDR3 is 13 residues long. V was cut by 2 bases and J by 5 bases, with 9 bases left in between. DNA of the CDR3: TGCGCCAGCAGTCAAGGAGAAAAGGAGACCCAGTACTTC. Its translation is CASSQGEKETQYF.

The chain couples TRBV27 to TRBJ2-2, with D unclear. CDR3 size: 13 residues. Between the trimmed V and J ends, which lost 8 bases and 4 bases, there was a span of 11 bases. Germline V gene data show CDR1 as MNHEY and CDR2 as SMNVEV (reference sequence). DNA for the CDR3: TGTGCCAGCGGAGCGCATGGCACCGGGGAGCTGTTTTTT. Translating it yields CASGAHGTGELFF.

The chain is built from TRBV5-1 and TRBJ2-2, with D perhaps TRBD1 (6 bases). V lost 1 base and J 2 bases, leaving 12 bases between the germline ends. CDR1 and CDR2 from the germline V gene are SGHRS and YFSETQ. CDR3 length: 16 residues. The CDR3 DNA is TGCGCCAGCAGCTTGTCGGGCAGGGGAAACACCGGGGAGCTGTTTTTT. Amino acids: CASSLSGRGNTGELFF.

This clone has just one count. The rearrangement uses TRBV5-1 and TRBJ2-7; TRBD2 is a possible D gene (6 bases). Germline CDR1 and CDR2: SGHRS and YFSETQ. The CDR3 is made up of 12 amino acids. Between the trimmed V and J ends, which lost 5 bases and 6 bases, there was a span of 12 bases. CDR3: CASSYQGGEQYF. In DNA form, the CDR3 reads TGCGCCAGCAGTTATCAGGGAGGCGAGCAGTACTTC. The full variable domain, in which reference TRBV5-1 and TRBJ2-7 provide the parts outside the CDR3, is KAGVTQTPRYLIKTRGQQVTLSCSPISGHRSVSWYQQTPGQGLQFLFEYFSETQRNKGNFPGRFSGRQFSNSRSEMNVSTLELGDSALYLCASSYQGGEQYFGPGTRLTVT.

This rearrangement joins TRBV2 to TRBJ2-3, with no clear D. Trimming removed 3 bases from V and 0 bases from J, with 4 bases in between. The CDR3 is made up of 13 amino acids. Germline V gene data show CDR1 as SNHLY and CDR2 as FYNNEI. In DNA, the CDR3 is TGTGCCAGCAGTGACATTAGCACAGATACGCAGTATTTT. Protein product: CASSDISTDTQYF.

This chain connects TRBV30 to TRBJ2-1; D is unclear. V shed 0 bases and J shed 7 bases, with 16 bases lying between them. The V gene's germline CDR1 is GTSNPN and CDR2 SVGIG (reference sequence). This CDR3 comprises 15 residues. DNA for the CDR3: TGTGCCTGGAGTGTTCTCCCTTTTGAGTTGAATGAGCAGTTCTTC. Amino acids: CAWSVLPFELNEQFF.

The V gene is TRBV6-6, the J gene TRBJ2-7; D is possibly TRBD2 (5 bases). Germline loops: CDR1 MNHNY, CDR2 SVGAGI (reference sequence). V was pared by 5 bases and J by 4 bases, with 18 bases between. CDR3 length equals 15 residues. The CDR3 spells CASSTGIPSTYEQYF. DNA for the CDR3: TGTGCCAGCAGTACCGGGATCCCTAGTACTTACGAGCAGTACTTC.

The DNA for the CDR3 is TGCGCCAGCAGCCAACCGGGCCGCCGGGGTCAGCCCCAGCATTTT. It translates to CASSQPGRRGQPQHF. This chain joins TRBV4-1 and TRBJ1-5; D ambiguous. The germline gives CDR1 MGHRA, CDR2 YSYEKL. There are 15 residues in the CDR3. V shed 2 bases and J shed 6 bases, with 14 bases lying between them.

This chain links TRBV6-5 with TRBJ2-5, with a tentative D call TRBD2 (6 bases). Trimming left V 6 bases short and J 7 bases short, with 21 bases between. CDR3 length equals 15 residues. CDR1 is MNHEY, CDR2 SVGAGI, per germline. Here the CDR3 reads CASRPTRGFGGTQYF. The CDR3, as DNA: TGTGCCAGCAGACCGACCAGAGGGTTCGGGGGGACCCAGTACTTC.

This chain uses TRBV30 with TRBJ1-2; the D is unclear. The V end was cut by 2 bases, the J end by 3 bases, with 10 bases between. Looked up from germline, CDR1 is GTSNPN and CDR2 is SVGIG (reference sequence). The CDR3 is 13 residues long. In DNA, the CDR3 is TGTGCCTGGAGTATGAACAGCTACTATGGCTACACCTTC. It specifies CAWSMNSYYGYTF.

The rearrangement uses TRBV7-3 and TRBJ2-3, with a weak D call TRBD2 (6 bases). Germline V gene data show CDR1 as SGHTA and CDR2 as FQGTGA. This CDR3 comprises 17 residues. Deletions cut 4 bases from V and 1 base from J, with 18 bases between. In nucleotides, the CDR3 is TGTGCCAGCAGCTACCTTCCCACGGAGGGAGGCACAGATACGCAGTATTTT. Protein: CASSYLPTEGGTDTQYF.

The chain couples TRBV7-2 to TRBJ2-2; D is ambiguous. Trimming took off 5 bases at V and 6 bases at J, with 7 bases between the two ends. The length of the CDR3 is 12 residues. CDR1 SGHTA and CDR2 FQGNSA come from the germline V gene. The CDR3 loop is CASSPLPGELFF. The CDR3 coding sequence is TGTGCCAGCAGCCCTCTACCCGGGGAGCTGTTTTTT.

The CDR3 DNA is TGTGCCAGCAGTTTTGAGTACGAGCAGTACTTC. As protein: CASSFEYEQYF. This chain connects TRBV6-7 to TRBJ2-7; D remains ambiguous. TRBV6-7 is identified as an open reading frame with a role that is uncertain. The CDR3 runs to 11 residues. V lost 4 bases to trimming and J lost 4 bases, with 5 bases between them.

The V call is TRBV3-1 (or the pseudogene TRBV3-2), the J call TRBJ2-1, with D possibly TRBD1 on 6 matching bases. V lost 7 bases and J lost 15, with 16 bases in between. The CDR3 covers 11 residues. Germline lookup yields CDR1 LGHDT and CDR2 YNNKEL (reference sequence). The CDR3 bases are TGTGCCAGCACCAGGGGCAGGGGAATGTTCTTC. It is translated as CASTRGRGMFF.

This clone was picked up a small number of times. The chain couples TRBV28 to TRBJ1-4, with D unclear. This CDR3 contains 13 residues. Deletions cut 6 bases from V and 8 bases from J, with 13 bases between. CDR1 is MDHEN, CDR2 SYDVKM, per germline. CDR3 nucleotide sequence: TGTGCCAGCAGCATAGGACGGGGAGAAAAACTGTTTTTT. This encodes CASSIGRGEKLFF.

The chain uses TRBV2 and TRBJ2-2; tentatively, D is TRBD1 (7 bases). This CDR3 is 15 amino acids long. Germline loops: CDR1 SNHLY, CDR2 FYNNEI. The V end lost 8 bases, the J end lost 4 bases, and 17 bases lay between the germline ends. CDR3 coding DNA: TGTGCCAGCCGTAGACAGGGAGGCGTCACCGGGGAGCTGTTTTTT. This sequence encodes CASRRQGGVTGELFF.

This clone was detected only once. The rearrangement links TRBV7-9 to TRBJ2-7, with D uncertain. CDR3 length: 13 residues. Germline V gives CDR1 SEHNR, CDR2 FQNEAQ (reference sequence). With 1 base removed from V and 5 bases from J, the gap between germline ends came to 9 bases. DNA for the CDR3: TGTGCCAGCAGCTTAGACGGTATCCACGAGCAGTACGTC. This translates into CASSLDGIHEQYV.

This rearrangement joins TRBV18 to TRBJ2-1; 14 bases are a match to TRBD2. The CDR3 is 16 amino acids. The germline CDR1 and CDR2 sequences are KGHSH and LQKENI. V lost 3 bases, J lost 9 bases, and 7 bases stayed unmatched. CDR3 DNA sequence: TGTGCCAGCTCACCCACGGGACTAGCGGGAGCAATTGAGCAGTTCTTC. It is translated as CASSPTGLAGAIEQFF.